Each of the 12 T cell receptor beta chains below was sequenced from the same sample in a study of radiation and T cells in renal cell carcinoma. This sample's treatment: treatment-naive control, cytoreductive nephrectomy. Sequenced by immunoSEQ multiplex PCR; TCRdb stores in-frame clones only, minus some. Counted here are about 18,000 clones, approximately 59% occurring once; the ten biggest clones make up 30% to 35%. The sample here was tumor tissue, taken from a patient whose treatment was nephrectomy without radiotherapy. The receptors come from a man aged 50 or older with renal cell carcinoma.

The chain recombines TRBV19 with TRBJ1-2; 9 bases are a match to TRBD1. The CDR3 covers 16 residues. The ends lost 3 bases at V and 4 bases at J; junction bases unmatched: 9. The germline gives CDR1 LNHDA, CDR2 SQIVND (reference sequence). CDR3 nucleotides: TGTGCCAGTAGTATCACAGGGGGCTTAAACCCCTATGGCTACACCTTC. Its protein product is CASSITGGLNPYGYTF.

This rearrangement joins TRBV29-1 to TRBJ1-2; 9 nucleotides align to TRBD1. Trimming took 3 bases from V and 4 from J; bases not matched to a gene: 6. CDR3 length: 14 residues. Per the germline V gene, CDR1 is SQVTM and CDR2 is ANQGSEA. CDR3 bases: TGCAGCGTTGACTTAGACAGGGGGATCTATGGCTACACCTTC. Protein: CSVDLDRGIYGYTF.

The CDR3: CASTVGPNYGYTF. In DNA, the CDR3 is TGTGCCAGCACGGTCGGGCCTAACTATGGCTACACCTTC. The V gene is TRBV5-5, the J gene TRBJ1-2; D unclear. V was trimmed by 6 bases and J by 0 bases, leaving 9 bases between them. CDR3 length: 13 residues. The germline V gene encodes CDR1 SGHKS and CDR2 YYEKEE (reference sequence).

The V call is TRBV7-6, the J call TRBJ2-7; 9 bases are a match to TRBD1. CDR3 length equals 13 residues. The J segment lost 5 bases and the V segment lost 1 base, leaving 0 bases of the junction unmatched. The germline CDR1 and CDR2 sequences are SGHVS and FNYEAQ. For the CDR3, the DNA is TGTGCCAGCAGCTTAGGACAGGGGGACGAGCAGTACTTC. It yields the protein CASSLGQGDEQYF.

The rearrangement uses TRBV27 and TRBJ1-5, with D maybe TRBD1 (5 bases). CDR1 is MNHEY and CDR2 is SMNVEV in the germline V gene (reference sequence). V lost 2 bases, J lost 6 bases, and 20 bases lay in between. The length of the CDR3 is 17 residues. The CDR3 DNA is TGTGCCAGCAGTTTACGGGGGGTGAATATAGTGAGTCAGCCCCAGCATTTT. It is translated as CASSLRGVNIVSQPQHF.

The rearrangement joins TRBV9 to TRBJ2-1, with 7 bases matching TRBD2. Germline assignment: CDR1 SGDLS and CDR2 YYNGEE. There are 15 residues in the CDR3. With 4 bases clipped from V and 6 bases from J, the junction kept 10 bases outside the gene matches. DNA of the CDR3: TGTGCCAGCAGCCCCGCCGGGGGGATGTCCAATGAGCAGTTCTTC. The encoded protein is CASSPAGGMSNEQFF.

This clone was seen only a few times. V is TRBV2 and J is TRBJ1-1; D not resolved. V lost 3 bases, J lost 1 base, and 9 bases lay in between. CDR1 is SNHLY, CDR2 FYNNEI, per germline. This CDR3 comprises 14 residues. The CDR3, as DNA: TGTGCCAGCAGTGATGCTGACAAGAACACTGAAGCTTTCTTT. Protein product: CASSDADKNTEAFF.

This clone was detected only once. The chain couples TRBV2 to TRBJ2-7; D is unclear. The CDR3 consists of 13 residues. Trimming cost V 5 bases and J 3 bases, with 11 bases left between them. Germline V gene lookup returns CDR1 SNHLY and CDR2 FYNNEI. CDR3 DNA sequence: TGTGCCAGCAGTCCCGGCGGATACTACGAGCAGTACTTC. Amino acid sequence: CASSPGGYYEQYF.

CDR3 residues: CASSDSSGGATGELFF. Written as DNA, the CDR3 is TGTGCCAGCAGTGACTCTAGCGGGGGGGCCACCGGGGAGCTGTTTTTT. This rearrangement joins TRBV6-4 to TRBJ2-2; 11 bases fit TRBD2. Germline loops: CDR1 MRHNA, CDR2 SNTAGT. Trimming removed 0 bases from V and 4 bases from J; junction bases left unmatched: 1. CDR3 length: 16 amino acids.

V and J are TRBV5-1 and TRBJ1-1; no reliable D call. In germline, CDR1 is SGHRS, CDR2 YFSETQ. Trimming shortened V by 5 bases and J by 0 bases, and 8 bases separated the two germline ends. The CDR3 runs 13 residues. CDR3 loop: CASRSGMNTEAFF. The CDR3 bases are TGCGCCAGCAGGTCCGGGATGAACACTGAAGCTTTCTTT.

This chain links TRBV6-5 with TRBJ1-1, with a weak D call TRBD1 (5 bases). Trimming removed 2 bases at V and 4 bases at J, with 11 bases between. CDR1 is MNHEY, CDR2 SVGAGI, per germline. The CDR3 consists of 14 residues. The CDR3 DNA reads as TGTGCCAGCAGTTACGGGGGAGTGGGCACTGAAGCTTTCTTT. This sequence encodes CASSYGGVGTEAFF.

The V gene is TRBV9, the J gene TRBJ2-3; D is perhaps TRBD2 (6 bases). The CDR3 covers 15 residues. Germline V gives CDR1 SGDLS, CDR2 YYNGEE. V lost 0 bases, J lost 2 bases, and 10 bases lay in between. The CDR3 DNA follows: TGTGCCAGCAGCGTAGCGGGAGCCCTCACAGATACGCAGTATTTT. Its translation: CASSVAGALTDTQYF.